The 17 T cell receptor beta chains reported below all come from one sample, sequenced in a study of response to subunit inactivated influenza vaccine. TCRdb called the RT-PCR reads again in MiXCR, with one record for every CDR3 protein. The sample holds 650,000 to 800,000 distinct CDR3 sequences; approximately 15% are singletons and the top ten take 6.5% to 8.5%. Sample: PBMCs from blood, taken approximately 15 days before vaccination. Source of these receptors: a man aged 45-65 years who received an inactivated influenza vaccine.

This clonotype has ten or more counts. The genes are TRBV10-2 and TRBJ2-7, with a tentative D call TRBD1 (6 bases). Germline V gene sequence: CDR1 WSHSY, CDR2 SAAADI. The CDR3 has 16 residues. Trimming stripped 7 bases from V and 1 base from J, with 20 bases between. The DNA for the CDR3 is TGCGCCAGCAATCCCTCGGACAGTAGTGGGTCCTACGAGCAGTACTTC. This gives the protein CASNPSDSSGSYEQYF.

Concerning this clonotype itself: A read error may account for a junction end that differs from germline. This rearrangement joins TRBV12-3 or TRBV12-4 to TRBJ2-1; 10 bases line up with TRBD2. The CDR3 covers 15 residues. CDR3 bases: TGTACCAGCAGTTTAAGAGCGGGAGGGCCCAATGAGCAGTTCTTC. Translation: CTSSLRAGGPNEQFF.

This clonotype came up many times. The gene calls are TRBV5-1 and TRBJ2-7; TRBD2 is a possible D gene (5 bases). The CDR3 sequence is 14 residues long. Between the trimmed V and J ends, which lost 0 bases and 2 bases, there was a span of 9 bases. From germline, CDR1 is SGHRS and CDR2 YFSETQ. The CDR3 here is CASSLEGRPYEQYF. In DNA, the CDR3 is TGCGCCAGCAGCTTGGAAGGGAGACCCTACGAGCAGTACTTC.

This clonotype appeared a few times. The V call is TRBV20-1, the J call TRBJ2-4; 7 bases are shared with TRBD2. Trimming at V came to 8 bases and at J to 7 bases, leaving 8 bases not matched to a gene. CDR3 length: 12 amino acids. Germline V CDR1 and CDR2: DFQATT, SNEGSKA (reference sequence). In nucleotides, the CDR3 is TGCAGTCCTGCCGGGGGGAGTAACATTCAGTACTTC. It specifies CSPAGGSNIQYF.

This clonotype was counted a few times. The chain carries TRBV20-1 and TRBJ2-1; 7 bases are a match to TRBD2. V lost 6 bases, J lost 6 bases, and 17 bases stayed unmatched. Germline loops: CDR1 DFQATT, CDR2 SNEGSKA (reference sequence). The CDR3 is 16 amino acids. CDR3 protein: CSAGHQRLADPNEQFF. The CDR3 DNA follows: TGCAGTGCCGGACACCAGAGGCTAGCGGACCCCAATGAGCAGTTCTTC.

This clonotype was counted a few times. The chain uses TRBV6-5 and TRBJ2-7; TRBD2 aligns across 7 bases. CDR3 length equals 12 residues. Trimming removed 5 bases from V and 3 bases from J; junction bases left unmatched: 1. Germline-derived CDR1 and CDR2 are MNHEY and SVGAGI. The CDR3 reads CASSASGYEQYF. In nucleotides, the CDR3 is TGTGCCAGCAGTGCTAGCGGCTACGAGCAGTACTTC.

This clonotype showed up many times. This sequence joins TRBV6-5 and TRBJ2-1, with 12 bases that match TRBD1. The CDR3 extends over 15 amino acids. Germline loops: CDR1 MNHEY, CDR2 SVGAGI. V shed 1 base and J 8 bases; nucleotides not matched to a gene: 3. CDR3 sequence (DNA): TGTGCCAGCAGTTACTGGGACAGGGGGCAGGATGAGCAGTTCTTC. It is translated as CASSYWDRGQDEQFF.

Only a few counts were recorded for this clonotype. V and J are TRBV10-3 and TRBJ1-1; D is ambiguous. CDR3 length: 13 residues. The V gene's germline CDR1 is ENHRY and CDR2 SYGVKD. Between the trimmed V and J ends, which lost 3 bases and 1 base, there was a span of 6 bases. The CDR3 nucleotides are TGTGCCATCAGTGACTCGGGGAACACTGAAGCTTTCTTT. Amino acids: CAISDSGNTEAFF.

This chain links TRBV11-2 with TRBJ1-1; the D gene is possibly TRBD1 (5 bases). The germline V and J ends were trimmed by 3 bases and 1 base, with 12 bases remaining between them. CDR3 size: 15 residues. CDR1 is SGHAT and CDR2 is FQNNGV in the germline V gene. The CDR3 is CASSLIGAANTEAFF. The CDR3, as DNA: TGTGCCAGCAGCTTGATAGGGGCGGCGAACACTGAAGCTTTCTTT.

The V gene is TRBV6-1, the J gene TRBJ2-7; D remains unclear. The CDR3 runs to 14 residues. V was cut by 2 bases and J by 3 bases, with 11 bases left in between. The germline gives CDR1 MNHNS, CDR2 SASEGT. The CDR3 spells CASSEYGPGYEQYF. The CDR3 nucleotides are TGTGCCAGCAGTGAATATGGACCCGGCTACGAGCAGTACTTC.

The chain links TRBV7-2 to TRBJ2-2, with 12 bases identical to TRBD2. The V gene's germline CDR1 is SGHTA and CDR2 FQGNSA. Unmatched junction bases numbered 10, after V lost 5 bases and J lost 6 bases. The CDR3 is 17 amino acids. The CDR3 loop is CASSEPSGGANAGELFF. The CDR3 DNA sequence: TGTGCCAGCAGCGAACCTAGCGGGGGGGCCAATGCCGGGGAGCTGTTTTTT.

This clonotype has a handful of counts. This sequence joins TRBV5-1 and TRBJ2-7; D not certain. V was trimmed by 4 bases and J by 3 bases, leaving 20 bases between them. Germline V CDR1 and CDR2: SGHRS, YFSETQ. The CDR3 is 16 residues long. The CDR3: CASSPARPRHLYEQYF. DNA of the CDR3: TGCGCCAGCAGCCCAGCTCGTCCGCGACACCTCTACGAGCAGTACTTC.

The chain links TRBV3-1 to TRBJ2-5, with D possibly matching TRBD2 (7 bases). The CDR3 consists of 15 residues. The V and J ends lost 0 bases and 4 bases respectively, with 12 bases between them. Germline values: CDR1 LGHDT, CDR2 YNNKEL (reference sequence). The CDR3 spells CASSQDLGGPETQYF. In DNA form, the CDR3 reads TGTGCCAGCAGCCAAGATCTCGGGGGGCCAGAGACCCAGTACTTC.

This clonotype has ten or more counts. The chain carries TRBV28 and TRBJ2-7; 8 bases align to TRBD1. The CDR3 is made up of 18 amino acids. Germline values: CDR1 MDHEN, CDR2 SYDVKM. V lost 4 bases, J lost 2 bases, and 16 bases stayed unmatched. The CDR3 protein is CASSCPPTGQGQPYEQYF. DNA for the CDR3: TGTGCCAGCAGTTGCCCCCCAACAGGACAGGGCCAACCCTACGAGCAGTACTTC.

The sample holds a few counts of this clonotype. The chain couples TRBV29-1 to TRBJ1-5; tentatively, D is TRBD1 (6 bases). Trimming removed 4 bases at V and 0 bases at J, with 10 bases between. The CDR3 covers 14 residues. Germline-derived CDR1 and CDR2 are SQVTM and ANQGSEA. The CDR3 DNA reads as TGCAGCGTTGCGGCAGGGGATAGCAATCAGCCCCAGCATTTT. As protein: CSVAAGDSNQPQHF.

This chain connects TRBV3-1 to TRBJ1-1; D gene uncertain. The CDR3 runs to 15 residues. The germline V gene has CDR1 LGHDT and CDR2 YNNKEL (reference sequence). V lost 1 base and J lost 1, with 10 bases in between. The CDR3 region is CASSQGAVRNTEAFF. In nucleotides, the CDR3 is TGTGCCAGCAGCCAAGGTGCGGTACGGAACACTGAAGCTTTCTTT.

In this sample, this clonotype turned up a few times. The gene calls are TRBV5-1 and TRBJ2-7; D is possibly TRBD2 (5 bases). V was trimmed by 4 bases and J by 4 bases, leaving 15 bases between them. The CDR3 has 14 residues. The germline CDR1 and CDR2 sequences are SGHRS and YFSETQ. The DNA of the CDR3 is TGCGCCAGCAGCCTGACTATACCAAATTACGAGCAGTACTTC. Encoded protein: CASSLTIPNYEQYF.